Below, 15 T cell receptor beta chains from the same sample are listed, as sequenced in a study of Ad26.COV2.S vaccination and SARS-CoV-2 variants. Stated treatment: 19 received Ad26.COV2.S at low or high dose, single or two shots; about 5 received placebo; per-sample allocation not given. Following the first vaccine or placebo injection, samples were taken on day 63. Clones were sequenced by immunoSEQ multiplex PCR, and TCRdb holds only the in-frame ones, with some missing. The profile shows about 420,000 clones, more than 75% of them singletons. The source material was peripheral blood, sampled in a trial of Ad26.COV2.S vaccine versus placebo. These receptors came from a person aged 18-60 years who received the Ad26.COV2.S COVID-19 vaccine or a placebo.

The chain is built from TRBV7-2 and TRBJ1-2, with D hard to call. Trimming left V 0 bases short and J 8 bases short, with 10 bases between. Germline CDR1 reads SGHTA; CDR2 reads FQGNSA. The CDR3 covers 13 residues. CDR3 nucleotides: TGTGCCAGCAGCTTAGCCCGCTTAGGAGGCTACACCTTC. Translated, it gives CASSLARLGGYTF.

This clone appeared once. A much bigger clone sits one base away, suggesting this may be a read error. The chain couples TRBV7-9 to TRBJ2-5; D ambiguous. V shed 1 base and J shed 6 bases, with 0 bases lying between them. Germline loops: CDR1 SEHNR, CDR2 FQNEAQ (reference sequence). The CDR3 sequence is 10 residues long. CDR3 DNA: TGTGCCAGCAGCTTAGAGACCCAGTACTTC. Translation gives CASSLETQYF.

CDR3 sequence: CASSQAADSLIGYGYTF. The CDR3 DNA reads TGCGCCAGCAGCCAAGCAGCAGACAGCCTCATAGGCTATGGCTACACCTTC. The J gene is TRBJ1-2, the V gene TRBV4-1; TRBD1 might be the D (5 bases). The CDR3 length is 17 residues. Trimming took off 1 base at V and 4 bases at J, with 19 bases between the two ends. Per germline, CDR1 MGHRA and CDR2 YSYEKL.

The V call is TRBV30, the J call TRBJ2-5; 8 nucleotides line up with TRBD1. The CDR3 is 14 residues long. Germline V gene lookup returns CDR1 GTSNPN and CDR2 SVGIG (reference sequence). Germline trimming cut 4 bases from V and 1 base from J; bases unmatched to any gene: 5. The CDR3: CAWTGTGFQETQYF. The CDR3 DNA sequence: TGTGCCTGGACTGGGACAGGCTTCCAAGAGACCCAGTACTTC.

This chain connects TRBV19 to TRBJ2-5, with D tentatively TRBD1 (6 bases). The V end was cut by 8 bases, the J end by 1 base, with 11 bases between. The CDR3 covers 13 residues. The germline gives CDR1 LNHDA, CDR2 SQIVND (reference sequence). CDR3 sequence reads: CASAGQLQETQYF. The CDR3 DNA reads as TGTGCCAGTGCCGGACAGCTCCAAGAGACCCAGTACTTC.

This clone was seen only a few times. The chain joins TRBV2 to TRBJ1-3, with 7 positions matching TRBD1. The CDR3 consists of 15 residues. The germline V gene has CDR1 SNHLY and CDR2 FYNNEI. The trim removed 5 bases at V and 1 base at J, leaving 5 bases unmatched. As DNA, the CDR3 is TGTGCCAGCAGTCCCCACAGGGGTTCTGGAAACACCATATATTTT. It encodes CASSPHRGSGNTIYF.

The genes are TRBV12-3 or TRBV12-4 and TRBJ1-5; D is unclear. The CDR3 totals 13 residues. Trimming cost V 2 bases and J 1 base, with 3 bases left between them. CDR3 sequence reads: CASSLMSNQPQHF. The CDR3 DNA reads as TGTGCCAGCAGTTTAATGAGCAATCAGCCCCAGCATTTT.

The chain joins TRBV18 to TRBJ2-7, with 11 bases aligning to TRBD1. The CDR3 loop spans 17 amino acids. Germline V gives CDR1 KGHSH, CDR2 LQKENI. The V and J ends lost 1 base and 5 bases, in that order; junction bases with no gene match: 10. As DNA, the CDR3 is TGTGCCAGCTCACCACGGGACAGGGGGATGTCTATGGACGAGCAGTACTTC. This codes for CASSPRDRGMSMDEQYF.

This chain joins TRBV4-3 and TRBJ1-2; D is perhaps TRBD1 (6 bases). Deletions cut 0 bases from V and 7 bases from J, with 12 bases between. Germline V CDR1 and CDR2: LGHNA, YSLEER. There are 14 residues in the CDR3. The CDR3 spells CASSQDRGLTGYTF. The CDR3 DNA reads as TGCGCCAGCAGCCAAGACAGGGGCTTGACTGGCTACACCTTC.

The chain recombines TRBV11-2 with TRBJ1-2, with D possibly matching TRBD1 (6 bases). CDR1 SGHAT and CDR2 FQNNGV come from the germline V gene. The CDR3 has 14 amino acids. The V end lost 6 bases, the J end lost 7 bases, and 18 bases lay between the germline ends. For the CDR3, the DNA is TGTGCCAGCAGGCGCTCGGGGGCCCTGGGTGGCTACACCTTC. Its protein product is CASRRSGALGGYTF.

The chain combines TRBV7-2 with TRBJ2-1; D may correspond to TRBD1 or TRBD2 (6 bases each). The CDR3 is 15 residues long. V was trimmed by 9 bases and J by 5 bases, leaving 20 bases between them. CDR1 SGHTA and CDR2 FQGNSA come from the germline V gene. The CDR3 loop is CASLGGRGYHNEQFF. CDR3 nucleotides: TGTGCCAGTTTGGGGGGCAGGGGCTACCACAATGAGCAGTTCTTC.

The chain couples TRBV7-2 to TRBJ2-1, with a weak D call TRBD1 (5 bases). Between the trimmed V and J ends, which lost 3 bases and 6 bases, there was a span of 12 bases. The germline V gene encodes CDR1 SGHTA and CDR2 FQGNSA. The CDR3 covers 14 residues. In DNA, the CDR3 is TGTGCCAGCAGCTTGTGGGGCCAGGGCAATGAGCAGTTCTTC. Translated, it gives CASSLWGQGNEQFF.

This clone was observed a single time. The chain links TRBV5-3 to TRBJ1-2; tentative D call: TRBD1 (5 bases). TRBV5-3 qualifies as an ORF whose function is uncertain. The CDR3 sequence is 16 residues long. The V end lost 7 bases, the J end lost 4 bases, and 23 bases lay between the germline ends. This CDR3 reads CARAGGISGHVYGYTF. CDR3 nucleotide sequence: TGTGCCAGAGCGGGGGGGATTTCAGGTCACGTCTATGGCTACACCTTC.

This clone was recorded once. The J gene is TRBJ2-7, the V gene TRBV7-2, with TRBD1 matching over 10 bases. The junction had 4 bases not matched to a gene; V was cut back by 5 bases and J by 3 bases. Germline values: CDR1 SGHTA, CDR2 FQGNSA. The length of the CDR3 is 14 residues. CDR3 sequence (DNA): TGTGCCAGCAGCGCGACAGGGGGCTACTACGAGCAGTACTTC. Amino acids: CASSATGGYYEQYF.

The rearrangement uses TRBV5-1 and TRBJ2-7, with D hard to call. Per germline, CDR1 SGHRS and CDR2 YFSETQ. CDR3 size: 14 residues. V was shortened by 0 bases and J by 0 bases, with 7 bases between the two germline ends. The CDR3 sequence: CASSLGAASYEQYF. CDR3 nucleotide sequence: TGCGCCAGCAGCTTGGGGGCCGCCTCCTACGAGCAGTACTTC.